This T cell receptor (beta chain) was recovered during a study of T cells expressing NK-cell markers. The wider study: Repertoires of TCR beta were obtained from T cells sorted as CD3+CD56+NKG2C+, CD3+CD56+NKG2C- and CD3+CD56-NKG2C+. Study results and limitations: The CD3+CD56-NKG2C+ fraction of a few donors was also led by these clonotypes. Each of 6 or 7 donors carried dominant NKG2C+ clonotypes accounting for roughly 1.0-8% of CD8+ T cells. Whether the expanded NKG2C+ T cell clones recognized HCMV remained unclear.

Points on this clonotype: Antigen unknown.

TCRdb reprocessed the 5' RACE reads, keeping one entry per CDR3 protein, no DNA. Listed are about 170,000 distinct CDR3 sequences; 20% falls within the top ten. There are 12 residues in the CDR3. Germline V gives CDR1 MNHNS, CDR2 SASEGT. The sequence came from a man aged 18 to 69 in good health. J is TRBJ1-2 and V is TRBV6-1; with no DNA, the TCRdb D assignment of TRBD1 cannot be verified. Material for sequencing was blood T cells: a sorted CD56 or NKG2C T cell subset, CD4+ or CD8+ T cells, or bulk PBMC T cells (not recorded which). The CDR3: CASSPWTDGYTF.